This TCR beta chain appears in the sequencing data of a study of control samples from healthy donors and cancer patients. Germline V lookup: CDR1 MDHEN, CDR2 SYDVKM. With 6 bases clipped from V and 3 bases from J, the junction kept 4 bases outside the gene matches. The CDR3 consists of 13 residues. Using immunoSEQ multiplex PCR, the repertoire was profiled, and TCRdb retains in-frame clones only, with some absent. The sample has some 100,000 clones, roughly nine tenths seen once. The specimen sequenced was blood. The gene calls are TRBV28 and TRBJ2-7; TRBD2 aligns across 8 bases. The source is a woman between 45 and 65 years old in good health. The CDR3 region is CASREAGDYEQYF. The CDR3 nucleotides read TGTGCCAGCAGAGAAGCGGGAGACTACGAGCAGTACTTC. The whole variable domain, filled in from reference TRBV28 and TRBJ2-7, reads DVKVTQSSRYLVKRTGEKVFLECVQDMDHENMFWYRQDPGLGLRLIYFSYDVKMKEKGDIPEGYSVSREKKERFSLILESASTNQTSMYLCASREAGDYEQYFGPGTRLTVT.